This T cell receptor (beta chain) comes out of a study of patients and donors after allogeneic stem cell transplantation. TCRdb analysed the RT-PCR reads with MiXCR anew, one entry per CDR3 protein. The profile shows hundreds of thousands of distinct CDR3 sequences, 16% of them singletons. V lost 3 bases to trimming and J lost 0 bases; unmatched junction nucleotides: 14. The CDR3 contains 22 residues. The germline V gene encodes CDR1 SGHDT and CDR2 YYEEEE. Sequenced input: blood, either unsorted or a sorted T cell fraction (not recorded which). This chain connects TRBV5-6 to TRBJ2-2; TRBD2 agrees at 16 bases. This sequence originates from a human donor who was either an allogeneic HSCT recipient or a stem cell or donor lymphocyte infusion donor (not recorded which). It is not recorded whose cells these are; they may come from a transplant donor. CDR3 sequence reads: CASSWAVFSGTSGGANTGELFF. CDR3 nucleotides: TGTGCCAGCAGCTGGGCTGTCTTCTCTGGGACTAGCGGGGGGGCGAACACCGGGGAGCTGTTTTTT.